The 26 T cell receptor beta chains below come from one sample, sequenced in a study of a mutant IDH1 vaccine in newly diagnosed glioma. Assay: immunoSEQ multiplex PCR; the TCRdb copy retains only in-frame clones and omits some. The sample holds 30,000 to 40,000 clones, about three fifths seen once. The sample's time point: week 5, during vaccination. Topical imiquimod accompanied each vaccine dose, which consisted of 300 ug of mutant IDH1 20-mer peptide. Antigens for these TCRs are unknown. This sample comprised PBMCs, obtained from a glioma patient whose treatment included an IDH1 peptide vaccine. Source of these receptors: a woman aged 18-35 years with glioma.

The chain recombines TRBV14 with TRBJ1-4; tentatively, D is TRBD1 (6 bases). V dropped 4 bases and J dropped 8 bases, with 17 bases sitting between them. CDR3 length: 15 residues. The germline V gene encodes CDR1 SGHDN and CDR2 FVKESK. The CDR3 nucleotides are TGTGCCAGCAGCCCGTACCTAGGGCAGGGGGAAAAACTGTTTTTT. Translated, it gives CASSPYLGQGEKLFF. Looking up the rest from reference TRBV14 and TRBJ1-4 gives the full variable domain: EAGVTQFPSHSVIEKGQTVTLRCDPISGHDNLYWYRRVMGKEIKFLLHFVKESKQDESGMPNNRFLAERTGGTYSTLKVQPAELEDSGVYFCASSPYLGQGEKLFFGSGTQLSVL.

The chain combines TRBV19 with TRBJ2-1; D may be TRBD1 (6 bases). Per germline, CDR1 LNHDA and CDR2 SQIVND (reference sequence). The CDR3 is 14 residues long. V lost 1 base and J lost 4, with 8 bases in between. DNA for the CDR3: TGTGCCAGTAGTATAGGGGGGCCGTACAATGAGCAGTTCTTC. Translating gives CASSIGGPYNEQFF.

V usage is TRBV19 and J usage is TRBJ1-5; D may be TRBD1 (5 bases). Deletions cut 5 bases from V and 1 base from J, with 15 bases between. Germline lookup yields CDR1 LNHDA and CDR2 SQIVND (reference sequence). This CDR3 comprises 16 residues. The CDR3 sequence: CASSPRRGESNQPQHF. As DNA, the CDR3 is TGTGCCAGTAGTCCGCGTCGGGGGGAAAGCAATCAGCCCCAGCATTTT.

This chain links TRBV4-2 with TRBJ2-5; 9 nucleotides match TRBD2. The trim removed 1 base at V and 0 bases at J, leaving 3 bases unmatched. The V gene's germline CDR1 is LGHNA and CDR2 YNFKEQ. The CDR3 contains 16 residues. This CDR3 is CASSQGLADNQETQYF. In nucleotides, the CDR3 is TGTGCCAGCAGCCAAGGACTAGCGGATAACCAAGAGACCCAGTACTTC.

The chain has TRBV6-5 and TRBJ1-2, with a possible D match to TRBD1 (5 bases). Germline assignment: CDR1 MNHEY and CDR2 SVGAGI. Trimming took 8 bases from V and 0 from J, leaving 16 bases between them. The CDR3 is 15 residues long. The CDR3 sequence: CASWSEGIANYGYTF. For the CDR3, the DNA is TGTGCCAGCTGGTCAGAGGGGATAGCTAACTATGGCTACACCTTC.

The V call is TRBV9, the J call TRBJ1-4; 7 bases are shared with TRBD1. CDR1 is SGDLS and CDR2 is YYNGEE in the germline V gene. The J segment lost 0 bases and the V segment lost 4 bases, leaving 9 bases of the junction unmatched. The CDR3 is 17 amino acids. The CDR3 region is CASSPGTEYATNEKLFF. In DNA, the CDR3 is TGTGCCAGCAGCCCCGGGACAGAGTATGCAACTAATGAAAAACTGTTTTTT.

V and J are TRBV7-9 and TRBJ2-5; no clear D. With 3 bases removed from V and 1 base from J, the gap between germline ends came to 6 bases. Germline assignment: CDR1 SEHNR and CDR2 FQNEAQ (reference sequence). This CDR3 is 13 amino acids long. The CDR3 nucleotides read TGTGCCAGCAGCTTCCTACTCCAAGAGACCCAGTACTTC. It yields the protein CASSFLLQETQYF.

The DNA for the CDR3 is TGCGCCAGCAGCTTGACAGGGGGCGCAACTCTGGAGCTGTTTTTT. This gives the protein CASSLTGGATLELFF. V gene TRBV5-1 combines with J gene TRBJ2-2; TRBD1 aligns across 9 bases. With V trimmed by 1 base and J by 10 bases, 8 bases remained unmatched. CDR3 length: 15 amino acids. Germline V lookup: CDR1 SGHRS, CDR2 YFSETQ.

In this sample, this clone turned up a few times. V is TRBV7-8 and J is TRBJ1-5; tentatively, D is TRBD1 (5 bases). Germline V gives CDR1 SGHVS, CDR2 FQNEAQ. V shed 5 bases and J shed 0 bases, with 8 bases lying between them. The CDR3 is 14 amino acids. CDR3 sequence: CASSVDSSNQPQHF. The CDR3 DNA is TGTGCCAGCAGCGTCGACAGTAGCAATCAGCCCCAGCATTTT.

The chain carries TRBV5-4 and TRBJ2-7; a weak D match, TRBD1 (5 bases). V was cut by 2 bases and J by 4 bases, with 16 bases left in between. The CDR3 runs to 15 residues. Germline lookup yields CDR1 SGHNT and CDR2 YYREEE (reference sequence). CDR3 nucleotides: TGTGCCAGCAGCTTTTCATCGGACAAAGCATACGAGCAGTACTTC. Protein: CASSFSSDKAYEQYF.

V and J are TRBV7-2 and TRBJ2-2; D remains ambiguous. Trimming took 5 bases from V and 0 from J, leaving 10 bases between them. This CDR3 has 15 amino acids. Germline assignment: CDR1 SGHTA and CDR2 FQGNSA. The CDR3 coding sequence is TGTGCCAGCAGCCACGAATTCGCGAACACCGGGGAGCTGTTTTTT. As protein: CASSHEFANTGELFF.

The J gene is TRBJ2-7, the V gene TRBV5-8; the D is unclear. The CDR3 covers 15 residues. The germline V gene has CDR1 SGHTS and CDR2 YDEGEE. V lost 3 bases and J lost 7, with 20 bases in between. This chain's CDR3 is CASSWTFGGSREQYF. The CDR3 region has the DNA TGTGCCAGCAGCTGGACCTTCGGTGGGTCTCGGGAGCAGTACTTC. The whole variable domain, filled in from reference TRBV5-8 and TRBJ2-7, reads EAGVTQSPTHLIKTRGQQATLRCSPISGHTSVYWYQQALGLGLQFLLWYDEGEERNRGNFPPRFSGRQFPNYSSELNVNALELEDSALYLCASSWTFGGSREQYFGPGTRLTVT.

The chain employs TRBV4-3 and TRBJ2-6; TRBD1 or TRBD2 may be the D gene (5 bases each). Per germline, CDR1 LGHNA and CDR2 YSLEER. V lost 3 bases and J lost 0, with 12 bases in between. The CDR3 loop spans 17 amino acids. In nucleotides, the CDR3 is TGCGCCAGCAGCCATGGGGACGGATACTCTGGGGCCAACGTCCTGACTTTC. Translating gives CASSHGDGYSGANVLTF.

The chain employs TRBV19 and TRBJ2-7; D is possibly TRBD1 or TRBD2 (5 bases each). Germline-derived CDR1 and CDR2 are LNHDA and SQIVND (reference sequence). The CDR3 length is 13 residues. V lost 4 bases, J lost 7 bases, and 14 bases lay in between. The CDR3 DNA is TGTGCCAGTAGTACTCAAGCGGCAGGGGAGCAGTACTTC. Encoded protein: CASSTQAAGEQYF.

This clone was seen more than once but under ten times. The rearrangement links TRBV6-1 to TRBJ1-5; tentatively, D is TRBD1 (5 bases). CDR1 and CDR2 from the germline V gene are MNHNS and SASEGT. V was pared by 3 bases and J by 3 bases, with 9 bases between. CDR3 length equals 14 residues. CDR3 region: CASSEGGVNQPQHF. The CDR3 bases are TGTGCCAGCAGTGAGGGGGGGGTCAATCAGCCCCAGCATTTT.

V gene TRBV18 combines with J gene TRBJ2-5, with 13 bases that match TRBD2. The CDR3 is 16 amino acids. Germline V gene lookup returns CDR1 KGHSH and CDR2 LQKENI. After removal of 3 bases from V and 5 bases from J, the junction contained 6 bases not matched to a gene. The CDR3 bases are TGTGCCAGCTCACCCCGGACTAGCGGGAGTCCCGAGACCCAGTACTTC. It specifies CASSPRTSGSPETQYF.

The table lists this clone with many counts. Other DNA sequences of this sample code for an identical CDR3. The CDR3 loop reads CASLTGGANTGELFF. The CDR3 DNA reads as TGTGCCAGTCTCACGGGGGGCGCGAACACCGGGGAGCTGTTTTTT. This rearrangement joins TRBV5-6 to TRBJ2-2; D might be TRBD2 (7 bases). The length of the CDR3 is 15 residues. In germline, CDR1 is SGHDT, CDR2 YYEEEE. Trimming stripped 8 bases from V and 0 bases from J, with 14 bases between.

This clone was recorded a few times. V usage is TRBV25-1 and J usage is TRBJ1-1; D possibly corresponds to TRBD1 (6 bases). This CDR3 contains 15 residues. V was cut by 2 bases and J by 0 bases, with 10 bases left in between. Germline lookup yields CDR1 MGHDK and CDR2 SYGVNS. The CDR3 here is CASSEAGALNTEAFF. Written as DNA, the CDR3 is TGTGCCAGCAGTGAAGCGGGGGCTCTGAACACTGAAGCTTTCTTT.

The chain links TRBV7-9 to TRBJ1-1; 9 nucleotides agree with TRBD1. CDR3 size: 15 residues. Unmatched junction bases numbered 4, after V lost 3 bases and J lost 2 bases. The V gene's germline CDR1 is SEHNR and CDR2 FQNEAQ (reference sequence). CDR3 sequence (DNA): TGTGCCAGCAGCTTCCTTACAGGGGGCAACACTGAAGCTTTCTTT. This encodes CASSFLTGGNTEAFF.

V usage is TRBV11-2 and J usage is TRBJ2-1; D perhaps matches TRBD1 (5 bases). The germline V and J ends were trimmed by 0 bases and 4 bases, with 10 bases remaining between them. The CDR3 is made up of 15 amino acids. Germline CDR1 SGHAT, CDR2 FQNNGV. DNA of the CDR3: TGTGCCAGCAGCTTAGATAGGGGCAGATACAATGAGCAGTTCTTC. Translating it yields CASSLDRGRYNEQFF.

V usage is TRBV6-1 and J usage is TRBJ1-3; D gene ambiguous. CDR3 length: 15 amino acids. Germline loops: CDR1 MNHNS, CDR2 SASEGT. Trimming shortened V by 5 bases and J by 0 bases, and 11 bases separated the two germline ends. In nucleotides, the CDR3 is TGTGCCAGCAGTCCCTGGTCGGTCTCTGGAAACACCATATATTTT. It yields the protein CASSPWSVSGNTIYF.

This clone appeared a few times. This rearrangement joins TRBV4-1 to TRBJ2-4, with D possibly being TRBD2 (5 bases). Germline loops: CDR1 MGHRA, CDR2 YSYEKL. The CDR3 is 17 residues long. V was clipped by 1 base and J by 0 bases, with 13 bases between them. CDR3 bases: TGCGCCAGCAGCCAAGTTGGTAGGGAGAGAGCCAAAAACATTCAGTACTTC. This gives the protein CASSQVGRERAKNIQYF.

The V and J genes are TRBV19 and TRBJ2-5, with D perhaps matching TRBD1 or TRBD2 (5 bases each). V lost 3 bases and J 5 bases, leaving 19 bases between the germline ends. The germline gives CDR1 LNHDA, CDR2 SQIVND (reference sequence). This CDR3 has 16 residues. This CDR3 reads CASSMGVVLGHETQYF. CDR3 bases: TGTGCCAGTAGTATGGGGGTAGTACTTGGGCACGAGACCCAGTACTTC.

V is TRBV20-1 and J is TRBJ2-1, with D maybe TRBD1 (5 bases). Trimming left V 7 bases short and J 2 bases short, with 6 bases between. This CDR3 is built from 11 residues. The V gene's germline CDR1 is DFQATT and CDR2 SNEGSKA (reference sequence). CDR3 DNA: TGCAGTGAGGGGACCTACAATGAGCAGTTCTTC. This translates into CSEGTYNEQFF.

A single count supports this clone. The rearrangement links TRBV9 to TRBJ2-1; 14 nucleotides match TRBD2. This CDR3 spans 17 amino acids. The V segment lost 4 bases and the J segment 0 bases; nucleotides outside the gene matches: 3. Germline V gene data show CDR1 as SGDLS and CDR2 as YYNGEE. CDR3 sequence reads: CASSPGTSGGSYNEQFF. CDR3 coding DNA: TGTGCCAGCAGCCCCGGGACTAGCGGGGGCTCCTACAATGAGCAGTTCTTC.

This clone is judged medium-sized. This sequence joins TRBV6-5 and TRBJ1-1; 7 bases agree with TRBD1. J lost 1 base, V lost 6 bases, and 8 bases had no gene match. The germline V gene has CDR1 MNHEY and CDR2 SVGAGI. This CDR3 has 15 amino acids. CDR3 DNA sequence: TGTGCCAGCAGACGGGACAGAAATCCGAACACTGAAGCTTTCTTT. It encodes CASRRDRNPNTEAFF.